A selection of T cell receptor beta chains follows, all from one sample in a study of cytomegalovirus exposure and HLA in healthy donors. TCRdb's table, derived via immunoSEQ multiplex PCR, lists solely in-frame clones and lacks some. The sample has approximately 40,000 clones. Sequenced material: PBMCs. The receptors stem from a woman aged 25 to 39 in good health and CMV-seronegative. CDR3s include the opening cysteine and the closing phenylalanine or tryptophan. The D gene is left open where the match is weak.

>TRBJ2-3|TRBD2|TRBV29-1|14
CSVEKAGVTDTQYF
TGCAGCGTTGAGAAGGCGGGAGTTACAGATACGCAGTATTTT
>TRBJ1-1|TRBD1|TRBV10-1|13
CASSRQGSSEAFF
TGCGCCAGCAGTCGACAGGGGAGTTCTGAAGCTTTCTTT
>TRBJ2-7|NA|TRBV29-1|13
CSVAPTGSYEQYF
TGCAGCGTAGCTCCGACAGGCTCCTACGAGCAGTACTTC
>TRBJ2-7|NA|TRBV5-1|15
CASSLVGRVGYEQYF
TGCGCCAGCAGCTTGGTGGGCAGGGTCGGCTACGAGCAGTACTTC
>TRBJ1-5|TRBD1|TRBV30|13
CAWKGTGPQPQHF
TGTGCCTGGAAGGGGACAGGTCCCCAGCCCCAGCATTTT
>TRBJ2-7|TRBD1|TRBV13|14
CASSSRQGTHEQYF
TGTGCCAGCAGCTCTCGACAGGGAACCCACGAGCAGTACTTC
>TRBJ1-3|NA|TRBV28|15
CASSLARRTGNTIYF
TGTGCCAGCAGTTTAGCCAGGAGGACTGGAAACACCATATATTTT
>TRBJ1-3|NA|TRBV5-1|13
CASSPLSGDTIYF
TGCGCCAGCAGCCCCCTTTCCGGAGACACCATATATTTT
>TRBJ2-3|NA|TRBV6-5|15
CASSFRRGGTDTQYF
TGTGCCAGCAGTTTCCGCAGGGGGGGCACAGATACGCAGTATTTT
>TRBJ2-1|NA|TRBV14|16
CASSQDQGTTYNEQFF
TGTGCCAGCAGCCAAGATCAGGGTACGACCTACAATGAGCAGTTCTTC
>TRBJ2-6|NA|TRBV30|19
CAWSGRREWPDSGANVLTF
TGTGCCTGGAGTGGAAGACGGGAGTGGCCCGACTCTGGGGCCAACGTCCTGACTTTC
>TRBJ2-2|NA|TRBV15|13
CATSRADTGELFF
TGTGCCACCAGCAGAGCAGACACCGGGGAGCTGTTTTTT
>TRBJ2-7|TRBD1|TRBV28|14
CASRIDRGLYEQYF
TGTGCCAGCAGGATCGACAGGGGGCTGTACGAGCAGTACTTC
>TRBJ1-1|NA|TRBV6-1|14
CASSEGWLNTEAFF
TGTGCCAGCAGTGAAGGTTGGCTTAACACTGAAGCTTTCTTT
>TRBJ2-1|NA|TRBV30|12
CAWSPSRVEQFF
TGTGCCTGGAGTCCCTCGAGGGTAGAGCAGTTCTTC
>TRBJ2-7|TRBD2|TRBV5-6|15
CASSWLAGRVYEQYF
TGTGCCAGCAGCTGGCTAGCAGGGAGGGTTTACGAGCAGTACTTC
>TRBJ2-3|NA|TRBV6-1|11
CASSGYQTQYF
TGTGCCAGCAGTGGATACCAGACGCAGTATTTT
>TRBJ1-5|NA|TRBV28|16
CASKVPGQISNQPQHF
TGTGCCAGCAAAGTGCCGGGACAAATTAGCAATCAGCCCCAGCATTTT
>TRBJ1-5|TRBD1|TRBV6-7|16
CASSYPDRERNQPQHF
TGTGCCAGCAGTTACCCCGACAGGGAGCGCAATCAGCCCCAGCATTTT
>TRBJ1-1|NA|TRBV5-4|12
CASSLGQKEAFF
TGTGCCAGCAGCTTAGGACAGAAGGAAGCTTTCTTT
>TRBJ2-3|NA|TRBV5-1|16
CASSLGSSRRGDTQYF
TGCGCCAGCAGCTTGGGTTCTAGCCGTCGAGGGGATACGCAGTATTTT
>TRBJ2-5|TRBD2|TRBV9|15
CASSVSSGGRETQYF
TGTGCCAGCAGCGTCTCCAGCGGGGGACGAGAGACCCAGTACTTC
>TRBJ2-3|TRBD1|TRBV28|14
CASTSQGGTDTQYF
TGTGCCAGCACGTCCCAGGGGGGCACAGATACGCAGTATTTT
>TRBJ1-2|TRBD1|TRBV19|16
CASSLGTVNIDYGYTF
TGTGCCAGTAGTCTAGGGACAGTTAACATCGACTATGGCTACACCTTC
>TRBJ1-4|NA|TRBV4-1|17
CASSPVGGEGFNEKLFF
TGCGCCAGCAGTCCCGTTGGAGGGGAGGGCTTTAATGAAAAACTGTTTTTT
>TRBJ2-7|TRBD2|TRBV27|15
CASSRSGLANYEQYF
TGTGCCAGCAGCCGATCGGGACTAGCGAACTACGAGCAGTACTTC
>TRBJ1-5|NA|TRBV4-2|14
CASSQERSNQPQHF
TGTGCCAGCAGCCAAGAACGGAGCAATCAGCCCCAGCATTTT
>TRBJ2-7|TRBD2|TRBV28|14
CASSFLAGTYEQYF
TGTGCCAGCAGTTTTCTAGCGGGGACCTACGAGCAGTACTTC
>TRBJ2-7|NA|TRBV6-5|14
CASSYSFLSYEQYF
TGTGCCAGCAGTTACTCGTTTCTGTCCTACGAGCAGTACTTC
>TRBJ2-1|TRBD2|TRBV7-9|17
CASSWPGLAGGNNEQFF
TGTGCCAGCAGCTGGCCGGGACTAGCGGGAGGGAACAATGAGCAGTTCTTC
>TRBJ2-5|NA|TRBV7-7|16
CASSLGRGSGVETQYF
TGTGCCAGCAGCTTAGGAAGGGGGAGTGGTGTCGAGACCCAGTACTTC
>TRBJ1-2|NA|TRBV7-2|11
CASSSVHGYTF
TGTGCCAGCAGCTCCGTTCATGGCTACACCTTC
>TRBJ2-3|NA|TRBV19|15
CASSMVGVSTDTQYF
TGTGCCAGTAGTATGGTCGGGGTTAGCACAGATACGCAGTATTTT
>TRBJ2-3|TRBD2|TRBV7-3|15
CASSSSGLETDTQYF
TGTGCCAGCAGCTCCTCGGGACTAGAGACAGATACGCAGTATTTT
>TRBJ1-3|TRBD1|TRBV19|14
CASRPGTDGNTIYF
TGTGCCAGTAGACCCGGGACAGACGGAAACACCATATATTTT
>TRBJ1-2|TRBD1|TRBV13|15
CASSTGQGGTYGYTF
TGTGCCAGCAGCACCGGACAGGGTGGGACGTATGGCTACACCTTC
>TRBJ2-2|TRBD2|TRBV6-1|15
CASSPLPGGPGELFF
TGTGCCAGCAGTCCCCTCCCGGGGGGGCCCGGGGAGCTGTTTTTT
>TRBJ1-1|TRBD1|TRBV6-5|13
CASSPDRVTEAFF
TGTGCCAGCAGTCCCGACAGGGTCACTGAAGCTTTCTTT
>TRBJ2-5|NA|TRBV7-9|12
CASSTVQETQYF
TGTGCCAGCAGTACTGTCCAAGAGACCCAGTACTTC
>TRBJ1-1|TRBD1|TRBV18|13
CASSRDRGTEAFF
TGTGCCAGCTCACGGGACAGGGGCACTGAAGCTTTCTTT
>TRBJ2-2|TRBD2|TRBV28|17
CASSFPAGGLNTGELFF
TGTGCCAGCAGTTTTCCAGCGGGAGGGCTGAACACCGGGGAGCTGTTTTTT
>TRBJ1-2|NA|TRBV6-5|15
CASSYSQVPIYGYTF
TGTGCCAGCAGTTACTCGCAGGTCCCGATCTATGGCTACACCTTC
>TRBJ2-3|NA|TRBV4-1|16
CASSTQAVRGTDTQYF
TGCGCCAGCAGCACCCAAGCGGTTAGAGGGACAGATACGCAGTATTTT
>TRBJ2-1|NA|TRBV6-5|14
CASSYNLAVDEQFF
TGTGCCAGCAGTTACAATTTGGCGGTAGATGAGCAGTTCTTC
>TRBJ1-5|NA|TRBV5-1|13
CASSLQGNQPQHF
TGCGCCAGCAGCTTACAGGGCAATCAGCCCCAGCATTTT
>TRBJ1-2|NA|TRBV18|14
CASSPRGRDYGYTF
TGTGCCAGCTCACCACGGGGGCGCGACTATGGCTACACCTTC